This passage covers 2 T cell receptor beta chains from one sample sequenced in a study of blood T cell repertoires in COVID-19. The data were produced by immunoSEQ multiplex PCR, yet TCRdb's version contains in-frame clones alone and is incomplete. The sample lists fewer than 110,000 clones, about 89% occurring once. Sequencing was carried out using peripheral blood. The origin of the receptors is a woman between 55 and 75 years old with acute or convalescent COVID-19.

This sequence joins TRBV6-1 and TRBJ2-3, with 12 bases lining up with TRBD2. CDR3 length: 15 residues. Germline loops: CDR1 MNHNS, CDR2 SASEGT. The J segment lost 4 bases and the V segment lost 2 bases, leaving 1 base of the junction unmatched. CDR3 region: CASSELAGGPDTQYF. The DNA for the CDR3 is TGTGCCAGCAGTGAACTAGCGGGAGGGCCAGATACGCAGTATTTT.

V gene TRBV7-9 combines with J gene TRBJ2-1; TRBD2 matches 10 bases. This CDR3 is built from 15 residues. The V segment lost 6 bases and the J segment 2 bases; nucleotides outside the gene matches: 4. Germline assignment: CDR1 SEHNR and CDR2 FQNEAQ (reference sequence). The CDR3 coding sequence is TGTGCCAGCAGTCCTACTAGCGGGGCCTACAATGAGCAGTTCTTC. The encoded protein is CASSPTSGAYNEQFF. Drawing the rest from reference TRBV7-9 and TRBJ2-1, the complete variable domain is DTGVSQNPRHKITKRGQNVTFRCDPISEHNRLYWYRQTLGQGPEFLTYFQNEAQLEKSRLLSDRFSAERPKGSFSTLEIQRTEQGDSAMYLCASSPTSGAYNEQFFGPGTRLTVL.